A selection of T cell receptor beta chains follows, all from one sample in a study of T cells after yellow fever vaccination. Via MiXCR, TCRdb re-called the 5' RACE reads, giving one row per CDR3 protein. Seen here are about 68,000 distinct CDR3 sequences, approximately 7% observed once, and the top ten hold about 40%. The material sequenced was CD8+ T cells sorted from PBMCs, taken about 41 days after the first yellow fever vaccination. These receptors were collected from a man aged 18 to 29 who received the YFV17D yellow fever vaccine. The CDR3 runs from the conserved cysteine through the conserved F or W. Each record gives: J gene, clone size, D gene, V gene, CDR3 DNA, CDR3 protein. The D gene is left open where the match is weak. Clone size is given for some rows only: seen once, a few or many times, or a class if the clone is expanded.

TRBJ1-2,many,TRBD1,TRBV7-2,TGTGCCAGCAGCGTAGGACAGGGTCGCTATGGCTACACCTTC,CASSVGQGRYGYTF
TRBJ2-5,many,TRBD2,TRBV6-5,TGTGCCAGCAGTTACAAGCTAGCGGGGGAAGAGACCCAGTACTTC,CASSYKLAGEETQYF
TRBJ2-1,.,.,TRBV19,TGTGCCAGTATGACTGGACCGAGCTCCTACAATGAGCAGTTCTTC,CASMTGPSSYNEQFF
TRBJ1-1,many,.,TRBV4-1,TGCGCCAGCAGCGGAGGGGGGCGCGCTGAAGCTTTCTTT,CASSGGGRAEAFF
TRBJ2-1,few,TRBD2,TRBV24-1,TGTGCCACCAGTGACGCTAGCGGACTAGGTATAGATGAGCAGTTCTTC,CATSDASGLGIDEQFF
TRBJ2-5,many,TRBD2,TRBV12-3/TRBV12-4,TGTGCCAGCCGCGGGGGGAAGGAGACCCAGTACTTC,CASRGGKETQYF
TRBJ2-1,.,TRBD2,TRBV7-9,TGTGCCAGCACCGTCCAAGCGGGGGCCGGTGGCAATGAGCAGTTCTTC,CASTVQAGAGGNEQFF
TRBJ2-1,.,.,TRBV7-8,TGTGCCAGCAGCCTCCCGGGGGAGGGGGCCCGCTCCTACAATGAGCAGTTCTTC,CASSLPGEGARSYNEQFF
TRBJ2-6,.,TRBD1,TRBV15,TGTGCCACCAGCGGAGCTCGGACAGGGGCCGGCGGGGCCAACGTCCTGACTTTC,CATSGARTGAGGANVLTF
TRBJ1-2,many,.,TRBV4-3,TGCGCCAGCAGCCGAGAAAGACAGGCTCACTATGGCTACACCTTC,CASSRERQAHYGYTF
TRBJ1-1,.,.,TRBV6-5,TGTGCCAGCAGTTACTACCCCCGCACTGAAGCTTTCTTT,CASSYYPRTEAFF
TRBJ1-1,few,.,TRBV4-3,TGCGCCAGCAGCCAAGAAGCGGGGTTGCCTGAAGCTTTCTTT,CASSQEAGLPEAFF
TRBJ2-3,many,TRBD2,TRBV25-1,TGTGCCAGCAGTGAGGAGGGGACTAGCGGAGGTGGGGATACGCAGTATTTT,CASSEEGTSGGGDTQYF
TRBJ1-4,.,.,TRBV7-9,TGTGCCAGCAGTCAACTACAGGGCGAGAAGGAAAAACTGTTTTTT,CASSQLQGEKEKLFF
TRBJ2-7,many,TRBD1,TRBV20-1,TGCAGTGCTAGCCCAAGGACAGGGGGCTACGAGCAGTACTTC,CSASPRTGGYEQYF
TRBJ2-2,many,TRBD1,TRBV6-1,TGTGCCAGCAGCGTGGGACAGGCTACCACCGGGGAGCTGTTTTTT,CASSVGQATTGELFF
TRBJ1-1,many,.,TRBV15,TGTGCCACCCAATCCACAGGGAACACTGAAGCTTTCTTT,CATQSTGNTEAFF
TRBJ2-3,many,.,TRBV12-3/TRBV12-4,TGTGCCAGCACCCCTTCACTGGCAGATACGCAGTATTTT,CASTPSLADTQYF
TRBJ2-1,many,.,TRBV20-1,TGCAGTGCTCTTCTAGGGTTTGAGCAGTTCTTC,CSALLGFEQFF
TRBJ1-4,many,.,TRBV2,TGTGCCATTCCGGGGGCCGAAAAACTGTTTTTT,CAIPGAEKLFF
TRBJ1-6,few,.,TRBV5-1,TGCGCCAGCAGCATGGGGGGAACACCCCTCCACTTT,CASSMGGTPLHF
TRBJ1-1,many,.,TRBV5-6,TGTGCCAGCAGCCTTCGGTGGGCCCGGGGGGAAGCTTTCTTT,CASSLRWARGEAFF
TRBJ1-1,few,.,TRBV5-1,TGCGCCAGCAGCCTTTCCCCGAAGACTGAAGCTTTCTTT,CASSLSPKTEAFF
TRBJ2-7,.,TRBD1,TRBV29-1,TGCAGCGGTCTACAGGGACAGTCCTACGAGCAGTACTTC,CSGLQGQSYEQYF
TRBJ2-5,many,.,TRBV7-6,TGTGCCAGCACATACAGTTACCAAGAGACCCAGTACTTC,CASTYSYQETQYF
TRBJ2-2,many,.,TRBV20-1,TGCAGTGCTAGAGTAGCCACCGGGGAGCTGTTTTTT,CSARVATGELFF
TRBJ2-2,.,.,TRBV5-3,TGTGCCATCGGCTCCGGGGTCCTCGGCTCCGGGGAGCTGTTTTTT,CAIGSGVLGSGELFF